The 20 T cell receptor beta chains below come from one sample, sequenced in a study of cytomegalovirus exposure and HLA in healthy donors (dated by TCRdb to the late 2010s). The library was obtained by the immunoSEQ multiplex PCR assay. TCRdb limited this immuneACCESS table to in-frame rearrangements with V and J called. A share of clones is missing; checked studies link under half to unresolved V genes, and the rest is unexplained. A total of over 55,000 clones appear in this sample, 80% to 95% of them only once. Just over 3% of the sample belongs to the ten largest clones. The specimen sequenced was PBMCs. The receptor source for this set is a man between 18 and 29 years old in good health and CMV-seronegative.

J is TRBJ2-7 and V is TRBV28; a weak D match, TRBD1 (6 bases). The CDR3 covers 15 residues. With 6 bases removed from V and 1 base from J, the gap between germline ends came to 16 bases. Germline V gene sequence: CDR1 MDHEN, CDR2 SYDVKM. CDR3 sequence reads: CASSRARGASYEQYF. In nucleotides, the CDR3 is TGTGCCAGCAGCCGGGCCAGGGGCGCTTCCTACGAGCAGTACTTC.

This rearrangement joins TRBV6-5 to TRBJ2-3, with TRBD2 identical over 9 bases. The V and J ends lost 5 bases and 8 bases, in that order; junction bases with no gene match: 11. Germline loops: CDR1 MNHEY, CDR2 SVGAGI. The CDR3 has 15 residues. The CDR3 here is CASSLAGGGATTQYF. The CDR3, as DNA: TGTGCCAGCAGTCTTGCGGGGGGGGGCGCGACTACGCAGTATTTT.

This chain joins TRBV10-2 and TRBJ2-2, with D maybe TRBD1 (5 bases). Per germline, CDR1 WSHSY and CDR2 SAAADI. V dropped 8 bases and J dropped 1 base, with 14 bases sitting between them. The CDR3 totals 15 residues. The CDR3 DNA reads TGCGCCAGCGGCGAAAGTCAGGGGAACACCGGGGAGCTGTTTTTT. It yields the protein CASGESQGNTGELFF.

V gene TRBV6-5 combines with J gene TRBJ2-5; D not certain. Germline V CDR1 and CDR2: MNHEY, SVGAGI. Between the trimmed V and J ends, which lost 5 bases and 5 bases, there was a span of 12 bases. The CDR3 runs 13 residues. This CDR3 is CASSVRFSETQYF. The CDR3 DNA sequence: TGTGCCAGCAGTGTCAGGTTTTCCGAGACCCAGTACTTC.

V is TRBV10-3 and J is TRBJ1-1; TRBD1 aligns across 9 bases. This CDR3 region has 16 residues. Trimming at V came to 2 bases and at J to 10 bases, leaving 14 bases not matched to a gene. Germline V CDR1 and CDR2: ENHRY, SYGVKD. CDR3: CAISERNRDRAKRAFF. CDR3 bases: TGTGCCATCAGTGAGCGTAACCGGGACAGGGCAAAGAGAGCTTTCTTT.

This rearrangement joins TRBV7-8 to TRBJ1-5; D gene unclear. V was pared by 4 bases and J by 4 bases, with 11 bases between. This CDR3 contains 14 residues. In germline, CDR1 is SGHVS, CDR2 FQNEAQ. For the CDR3, the DNA is TGTGCCAGCAGCTCCAGACTGCCAAATCAGCCCCAGCATTTT. Its translation: CASSSRLPNQPQHF.

The chain joins TRBV27 to TRBJ2-1, with D perhaps TRBD2 (5 bases). V gave up 2 bases and J gave up 6 bases, with 5 bases separating them. This CDR3 spans 12 amino acids. Germline values: CDR1 MNHEY, CDR2 SMNVEV (reference sequence). The CDR3 sequence is CASSLGGNEQFF. For the CDR3, the DNA is TGTGCCAGCAGTTTAGGAGGCAATGAGCAGTTCTTC.

The chain links TRBV5-6 to TRBJ2-2; 10 bases agree with TRBD1. This CDR3 is 16 amino acids long. Trimming removed 1 base from V and 5 bases from J; junction bases left unmatched: 5. CDR1 and CDR2 from the germline V gene are SGHDT and YYEEEE. DNA of the CDR3: TGTGCCAGCAGCTTGCGGGACAGGGGCGTGACCGGGGAGCTGTTTTTT. Translating it yields CASSLRDRGVTGELFF.

V usage is TRBV5-6 and J usage is TRBJ1-2; no reliable D call. Looked up from germline, CDR1 is SGHDT and CDR2 is YYEEEE. The CDR3 runs to 14 residues. V was cut by 6 bases and J by 3 bases, with 15 bases left in between. The DNA for the CDR3 is TGTGCCAGCAATCAGAGGAGGAGGGACTATGGCTACACCTTC. This translates into CASNQRRRDYGYTF.

The rearrangement links TRBV6-1 to TRBJ2-7; D remains unclear. Germline lookup yields CDR1 MNHNS and CDR2 SASEGT. The CDR3 covers 13 residues. Trimming removed 3 bases at V and 4 bases at J, with 10 bases between. The CDR3 DNA sequence: TGTGCCAGCAGTGACCTGTTTAATTACGAGCAGTACTTC. It is translated as CASSDLFNYEQYF.

The chain is built from TRBV25-1 and TRBJ1-4; the match to TRBD1 covers 9 bases. V was clipped by 7 bases and J by 7 bases; unmatched bases: 7. Germline CDR1 MGHDK, CDR2 SYGVNS. There are 14 residues in the CDR3. The CDR3 reads CASNTGGGGEKLFF. Written as DNA, the CDR3 is TGTGCCAGCAACACAGGGGGCGGGGGTGAAAAACTGTTTTTT.

V and J are TRBV11-2 and TRBJ2-7; 10 bases are a match to TRBD2. Unmatched junction bases numbered 3, after V lost 0 bases and J lost 4 bases. Germline CDR1 SGHAT, CDR2 FQNNGV. The CDR3 consists of 15 residues. The CDR3 coding sequence is TGTGCCAGCAGCTTAGAGGCTAGCGGGAGTTACGAGCAGTACTTC. Its translation: CASSLEASGSYEQYF.

The genes are TRBV5-5 and TRBJ2-2, with TRBD1 matching 7 bases. After removal of 3 bases from V and 0 bases from J, the junction contained 5 bases not matched to a gene. Germline assignment: CDR1 SGHKS and CDR2 YYEKEE (reference sequence). This CDR3 contains 16 residues. CDR3 protein: CASSSQQGSNTGELFF. CDR3 nucleotide sequence: TGTGCCAGCAGCTCTCAACAGGGGTCGAACACCGGGGAGCTGTTTTTT.

The chain couples TRBV5-4 to TRBJ2-2; D remains ambiguous. The CDR3 consists of 14 residues. Trimming removed 2 bases at V and 3 bases at J, with 8 bases between. Per the germline V gene, CDR1 is SGHNT and CDR2 is YYREEE (reference sequence). CDR3 residues: CASSLKEYTGELFF. Here the CDR3 DNA reads TGTGCCAGCAGCTTAAAGGAGTACACCGGGGAGCTGTTTTTT.

V is TRBV6-5 and J is TRBJ2-7; TRBD1 matches at 7 bases. V shed 2 bases, J shed 1 base, and the junction held 5 bases outside the gene matches. Germline V CDR1 and CDR2: MNHEY, SVGAGI. The CDR3 totals 15 residues. CDR3 protein: CASSYGAGGSYEQYF. The CDR3 DNA reads as TGTGCCAGCAGTTACGGGGCAGGGGGTTCCTACGAGCAGTACTTC.

This chain links TRBV5-6 with TRBJ2-7; 7 positions match TRBD2. V shed 0 bases, J shed 2 bases, and the junction held 11 bases outside the gene matches. The germline V gene has CDR1 SGHDT and CDR2 YYEEEE. This CDR3 has 17 residues. DNA for the CDR3: TGTGCCAGCAGCTTGGCCCGCCTAGCGGTAGATACCTACGAGCAGTACTTC. Translation: CASSLARLAVDTYEQYF. Full variable domain (remainder filled in from reference TRBV5-6 and TRBJ2-7): DAGVTQSPTHLIKTRGQQVTLRCSPKSGHDTVSWYQQALGQGPQFIFQYYEEEERQRGNFPDRFSGHQFPNYSSELNVNALLLGDSALYLCASSLARLAVDTYEQYFGPGTRLTVT.

This chain uses TRBV4-2 with TRBJ2-2, with 9 bases that match TRBD2. This CDR3 comprises 15 residues. V was clipped by 5 bases and J by 3 bases; unmatched bases: 4. Germline V CDR1 and CDR2: LGHNA, YNFKEQ. The CDR3 reads CASSGTSRYTGELFF. The CDR3 nucleotides read TGTGCCAGCAGCGGGACTAGCAGATACACCGGGGAGCTGTTTTTT.

This chain links TRBV6-4 with TRBJ2-2; the D is unclear. Germline CDR1 is MRHNA and CDR2 is SNTAGT. The CDR3 covers 15 residues. V lost 0 bases and J lost 1, with 6 bases in between. The CDR3 coding sequence is TGTGCCAGCAGTGACTCGTCAGGGAACACCGGGGAGCTGTTTTTT. This codes for CASSDSSGNTGELFF.

The chain carries TRBV6-5 and TRBJ2-1, with 9 bases that match TRBD1. The CDR3 spans 14 residues. Per the germline V gene, CDR1 is MNHEY and CDR2 is SVGAGI. The trim removed 6 bases at V and 1 base at J, leaving 1 base unmatched. The CDR3 sequence: CASRDRGSYNEQFF. The CDR3 nucleotides read TGTGCCAGCAGAGACAGGGGGTCCTACAATGAGCAGTTCTTC.

The rearrangement joins TRBV15 to TRBJ2-5; 16 bases fit TRBD2. Germline V gene sequence: CDR1 LNHNV, CDR2 YYDKDF (reference sequence). V shed 5 bases and J 2 bases; nucleotides not matched to a gene: 14. This CDR3 spans 20 amino acids. The CDR3 nucleotides read TGTGCCACCAGCCCCCGGGTGGGACTAGCGGGGGGGGGAAGTCAAGAGACCCAGTACTTC. It encodes CATSPRVGLAGGGSQETQYF. Full variable domain (missing parts from reference TRBV15 and TRBJ2-5): DAMVIQNPRYQVTQFGKPVTLSCSQTLNHNVMYWYQQKSSQAPKLLFHYYDKDFNNEADTPDNFQSRRPNTSFCFLDIRSPGLGDTAMYLCATSPRVGLAGGGSQETQYFGPGTRLLVL.